This section outlines one T cell receptor beta chain sequence together with its context. What it recognizes is unknown. The source material, RNA transcripts, was used to amplify TCR beta CDR3 regions. TCR CDR3 underwent first-round RT-PCR with the HTBI primer set. TCRdb re-derived calls from the multiplex PCR reads in MiXCR, one entry per CDR3 protein. The data show about 770,000 distinct CDR3 sequences, with 18% seen just once and 16% held by the top ten. Germline lookup yields CDR1 MNHEY and CDR2 SVGEGT. The V gene end was trimmed by 6 bases and the J gene end by 0 bases; junction bases not matched to a gene: 8. There are 15 residues in the CDR3. This entry comes from a study of T cells in Graves' hyperthyroidism and ophthalmopathy. Study-wide findings and caveats: Ophthalmopathy was told apart from stable hyperthyroidism by a 13 V-J model. Most clonotypes expanded in the thyroid (above 0.001) were also present in blood.

The genes are TRBV6-2 or TRBV6-3 and TRBJ2-7; 7 bases agree with TRBD2. Sequencing was performed on blood. This TCR was recovered from a woman in her 50s with Graves' hyperthyroidism that later progressed to Graves' ophthalmopathy. This CDR3 reads CASRETSYSSYEQYF. CDR3 bases: TGTGCCAGCAGAGAGACTAGCTATAGCTCCTACGAGCAGTACTTC.